This TCR beta chain was retrieved from a study of blood T cell repertoires in COVID-19. As for the study in general: The study drew acute and convalescent COVID-19 samples from the United States, Italy and Spain. From T cells, B-cell-depleted T cells, or PBMCs came the material, which was cDNA or gDNA.

Original analysis: Cell counts per sample came from amplifying reference gene primers. Assay: immunoSEQ multiplex PCR; the TCRdb copy retains only in-frame clones and omits some. That table furnishes V, J and clone size, whereas the DNA furnished D and trimming. The table includes 100,000 or so clones, more than 80% detected once. Germline V lookup: CDR1 KGHDR, CDR2 SFDVKD. The V end was cut by 3 bases, the J end by 3 bases, with 14 bases between. This CDR3 is 16 amino acids long. This clonotype was obtained from a human donor in a cohort sampled during active COVID-19. The chain couples TRBV24-1 to TRBJ1-5; D may be TRBD1 (6 bases). Source material: peripheral blood. The CDR3 DNA reads as TGTGCCACCAGTGATGCGGGGGGCCCAAACAATCAGCCCCAGCATTTT. This codes for CATSDAGGPNNQPQHF.